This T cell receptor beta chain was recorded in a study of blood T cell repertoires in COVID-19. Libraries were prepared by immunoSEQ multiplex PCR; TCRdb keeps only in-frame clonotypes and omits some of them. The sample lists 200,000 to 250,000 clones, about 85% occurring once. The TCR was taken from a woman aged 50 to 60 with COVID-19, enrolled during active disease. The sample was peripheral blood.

CDR3: CASSQDGVGTEAFF. CDR3 DNA: TGTGCCAGCAGCCAAGACGGGGTCGGCACTGAAGCTTTCTTT. The genes are TRBV3-1 (or the pseudogene TRBV3-2) and TRBJ1-1; D is uncertain. Deletions cut 0 bases from V and 4 bases from J, with 9 bases between. Germline CDR1 reads LGHDT; CDR2 reads YNNKEL (reference sequence). This CDR3 region has 14 residues.